The 23 T cell receptor beta chains below all came from one sample that was sequenced in a study of blood T cell repertoires in COVID-19 (dated by TCRdb to 2019 to 2021). Receptor libraries were prepared by the immunoSEQ multiplex PCR assay. TCRdb's version of the immuneACCESS table is confined to in-frame rearrangements and falls short of the full clone set. An unresolved V gene accounts for under half of the shortfall where checked; the remainder is of unknown origin. Recorded for this sample are over 75,000 clones; around nine tenths of them occurred a single time. About 2.7% of the sample goes to the ten largest clones. The specimen sequenced was peripheral blood. These receptor sequences come from a woman aged 80 or over with acute or convalescent COVID-19.

This clone was seen only a few times. The chain is built from TRBV15 and TRBJ2-1; 8 bases agree with TRBD2. The CDR3 runs to 16 residues. Germline CDR1 reads LNHNV; CDR2 reads YYDKDF (reference sequence). The V and J ends lost 0 bases and 3 bases, in that order; junction bases with no gene match: 4. CDR3: CATSRDLTSGYNEQFF. The CDR3 nucleotides are TGTGCCACCAGCAGAGATCTTACTAGCGGCTACAATGAGCAGTTCTTC.

The chain carries TRBV5-6 and TRBJ2-4; TRBD2 aligns across 7 bases. CDR1 is SGHDT, CDR2 YYEEEE, per germline. V lost 2 bases and J lost 6; bases outside the gene matches: 2. The CDR3 has 13 amino acids. The CDR3 region is CASSFTGGNIQYF. As DNA, the CDR3 is TGTGCCAGCAGCTTCACGGGAGGAAACATTCAGTACTTC.

This clone was observed a single time. This chain links TRBV6-5 with TRBJ1-2, with D uncertain. The length of the CDR3 is 13 residues. Trimming pared 6 bases from V and 11 bases from J, leaving 19 bases between. Germline CDR1 reads MNHEY; CDR2 reads SVGAGI. The CDR3 sequence is CASRDGGRPGYTF. The CDR3 DNA reads as TGTGCCAGCAGAGACGGCGGGCGGCCTGGGTACACCTTC.

The chain joins TRBV18 to TRBJ1-1; D perhaps matches TRBD1 (5 bases). The germline CDR1 and CDR2 sequences are KGHSH and LQKENI. The CDR3 has 14 residues. Trimming cost V 2 bases and J 1 base, with 8 bases left between them. CDR3 sequence reads: CASSPIRENTEAFF. In DNA, the CDR3 is TGTGCCAGCTCACCAATCAGGGAGAACACTGAAGCTTTCTTT.

The chain couples TRBV20-1 to TRBJ1-4; 10 positions match TRBD1. Looked up from germline, CDR1 is DFQATT and CDR2 is SNEGSKA (reference sequence). CDR3 length: 14 residues. V lost 5 bases and J lost 7; bases outside the gene matches: 7. Here the CDR3 DNA reads TGCAGTGCTGGTGGGACAGGGGACCGTGAAAAACTGTTTTTT. Translated, it gives CSAGGTGDREKLFF.

This clone was seen only a few times. CDR3 nucleotide sequence: TGTGCCACCAGCAGAGACAGGGGAACCTACAATGAGCAGTTCTTC. This encodes CATSRDRGTYNEQFF. The chain couples TRBV15 to TRBJ2-1, with a weak D call TRBD1 (6 bases). CDR1 and CDR2 (germline): LNHNV, YYDKDF (reference sequence). The germline V and J ends were trimmed by 0 bases and 2 bases, with 8 bases remaining between them. The CDR3 sequence is 15 residues long.

This clone came up a few times. The chain couples TRBV27 to TRBJ1-6; D not resolved. V dropped 3 bases and J dropped 9 bases, with 15 bases sitting between them. Per the germline V gene, CDR1 is MNHEY and CDR2 is SMNVEV (reference sequence). There are 15 residues in the CDR3. DNA for the CDR3: TGTGCCAGCAGTTTGGCGGGGTCGATCGGTTCACCCCTCCACTTT. Its translation is CASSLAGSIGSPLHF.

The V gene is TRBV5-4, the J gene TRBJ2-7, with 9 bases aligning to TRBD1. Germline trimming cut 3 bases from V and 2 bases from J; bases unmatched to any gene: 6. The CDR3 has 15 residues. Germline CDR1 SGHNT, CDR2 YYREEE (reference sequence). DNA for the CDR3: TGTGCCAGCAGCTACCCCGGGACAGGGACCTACGAGCAGTACTTC. It codes for CASSYPGTGTYEQYF.

This chain links TRBV28 with TRBJ1-2; D gene ambiguous. The CDR3 runs to 15 residues. Deletions cut 5 bases from V and 5 bases from J, with 18 bases between. The germline V gene has CDR1 MDHEN and CDR2 SYDVKM. The CDR3 nucleotides read TGTGCCAGCAGTCTACCCCGGGGAGGCCCTTATGGCTACACCTTC. Protein sequence: CASSLPRGGPYGYTF.

This clone appeared a single time. The rearrangement uses TRBV27 and TRBJ1-6; D gene uncertain. Per germline, CDR1 MNHEY and CDR2 SMNVEV (reference sequence). CDR3 length: 15 residues. V was cut by 6 bases and J by 4 bases, with 13 bases left in between. For the CDR3, the DNA is TGTGCCAGCAGCGCGCGGCCAGCTTATAATTCACCCCTCCACTTT. Its translation is CASSARPAYNSPLHF.

The rearrangement links TRBV9 to TRBJ2-1; D is uncertain. V was trimmed by 1 base and J by 5 bases, leaving 4 bases between them. Germline V gene sequence: CDR1 SGDLS, CDR2 YYNGEE. The length of the CDR3 is 12 residues. The CDR3 reads CASSVRDNEQFF. CDR3 nucleotide sequence: TGTGCCAGCAGCGTAAGAGACAATGAGCAGTTCTTC.

The CDR3 coding sequence is TGTGCCAGCAGTCGGGACTCGGTTCAAGAAGCTTTCTTT. Protein: CASSRDSVQEAFF. The chain combines TRBV6-2 or TRBV6-3 with TRBJ1-1, with D possibly matching TRBD1 (5 bases). This CDR3 is built from 13 residues. Trimming shortened V by 5 bases and J by 8 bases, and 15 bases separated the two germline ends. Germline CDR1 MNHEY, CDR2 SVGEGT.

This chain uses TRBV9 with TRBJ2-5, with TRBD1 matching over 8 bases. CDR1 and CDR2 from the germline V gene are SGDLS and YYNGEE. This CDR3 is 14 amino acids long. The trim removed 4 bases at V and 1 base at J, leaving 3 bases unmatched. CDR3 residues: CASSLGTGQETQYF. CDR3 sequence (DNA): TGTGCCAGCAGCTTAGGGACAGGCCAAGAGACCCAGTACTTC.

V usage is TRBV5-1 and J usage is TRBJ1-2; 11 nucleotides match TRBD1. The V and J ends lost 3 bases and 4 bases, in that order; junction bases with no gene match: 2. Germline V gene data show CDR1 as SGHRS and CDR2 as YFSETQ. The CDR3 is made up of 14 amino acids. The CDR3 is CASSSGTGGYGYTF. The CDR3 DNA sequence: TGCGCCAGCAGCTCCGGGACAGGGGGCTATGGCTACACCTTC. Variable domain in full (rest from reference TRBV5-1 and TRBJ1-2): KAGVTQTPRYLIKTRGQQVTLSCSPISGHRSVSWYQQTPGQGLQFLFEYFSETQRNKGNFPGRFSGRQFSNSRSEMNVSTLELGDSALYLCASSSGTGGYGYTFGSGTRLTVV.

The chain couples TRBV5-4 to TRBJ2-3, with D perhaps matching TRBD2 (5 bases). The CDR3 contains 13 residues. Germline CDR1 reads SGHNT; CDR2 reads YYREEE (reference sequence). The V end was cut by 4 bases, the J end by 3 bases, with 9 bases between. The CDR3 spells CASSNRGTDTQYF. CDR3 coding DNA: TGTGCCAGCAGCAACCGAGGGACAGATACGCAGTATTTT.

The chain carries TRBV9 and TRBJ2-1; 8 nucleotides agree with TRBD1. Trimming removed 3 bases from V and 5 bases from J; junction bases left unmatched: 16. The germline gives CDR1 SGDLS, CDR2 YYNGEE. The CDR3 runs 18 residues. This CDR3 reads CASSAEPRTGSRNNEQFF. The CDR3 nucleotides read TGTGCCAGCAGCGCAGAACCGAGGACAGGGTCCCGCAACAATGAGCAGTTCTTC.

This sequence joins TRBV20-1 and TRBJ2-7; 7 positions agree with TRBD2. The CDR3 is made up of 13 amino acids. V shed 3 bases, J shed 3 bases, and the junction held 5 bases outside the gene matches. Germline V gene data show CDR1 as DFQATT and CDR2 as SNEGSKA (reference sequence). CDR3 coding DNA: TGCAGTGCTAGTTCTCCTAGCGGCTACGAGCAGTACTTC. Residues: CSASSPSGYEQYF.

The chain employs TRBV11-1 and TRBJ1-1; D gene uncertain. The germline V gene has CDR1 SGHAT and CDR2 FQDESV (reference sequence). The germline V and J ends were trimmed by 6 bases and 6 bases, with 14 bases remaining between them. The CDR3 consists of 13 residues. As DNA, the CDR3 is TGTGCCAGCAGTTTATCCCCTGCGTCTGAAGCTTTCTTT. This encodes CASSLSPASEAFF.

There are a few counts of this clone. The V and J genes are TRBV21-1 and TRBJ1-2; TRBD1 is taken as the D call from the table, unchecked against the DNA. TRBV21-1 is a recognized pseudogene. This CDR3 region has 15 residues. The CDR3 coding sequence is TGTGCCAGCAGCGCCGGGACAGGGATAGACTATGGCTACACCTTC. Its protein is CASSAGTGIDYGYTF.

The CDR3 reads CASSIDLLLAATDTQYF. For the CDR3, the DNA is TGTGCCAGTAGTATAGATTTGCTGCTAGCGGCAACAGATACGCAGTATTTT. The chain recombines TRBV19 with TRBJ2-3, with 7 bases aligning to TRBD2. With 0 bases clipped from V and 3 bases from J, the junction kept 9 bases outside the gene matches. CDR1 LNHDA and CDR2 SQIVND come from the germline V gene (reference sequence). The CDR3 sequence is 17 residues long.

V gene TRBV9 combines with J gene TRBJ2-7, with 7 bases fitting TRBD2. Germline V gene lookup returns CDR1 SGDLS and CDR2 YYNGEE. V was clipped by 4 bases and J by 7 bases; unmatched bases: 8. This CDR3 spans 13 amino acids. CDR3 in DNA: TGTGCCAGCAGCACCCAAAGGGAGGGGGAGCAGTACTTC. Translating it yields CASSTQREGEQYF.

This clone was picked up a small number of times. The chain is built from TRBV30 and TRBJ2-5, with a possible D match to TRBD2 (6 bases). V shed 0 bases and J shed 5 bases, with 13 bases lying between them. CDR3 size: 14 residues. Germline V gene data show CDR1 as GTSNPN and CDR2 as SVGIG (reference sequence). The CDR3 nucleotides read TGTGCCTGGAGTGTACCCGGGAGTTTGGAGACCCAGTACTTC. It codes for CAWSVPGSLETQYF.

This clone has a handful of counts. The rearrangement joins TRBV4-2 to TRBJ1-6; D is unresolved. The CDR3 consists of 15 residues. Trimming left V 0 bases short and J 1 base short, with 4 bases between. Germline assignment: CDR1 LGHNA and CDR2 YNFKEQ. Here the CDR3 DNA reads TGTGCCAGCAGCCAAGATCTTTCCTATAATTCACCCCTCCACTTT. Amino acids: CASSQDLSYNSPLHF.